This entry describes one T cell receptor (beta chain). Germline assignment: CDR1 ENHRY and CDR2 SYGVKD. The CDR3 length is 14 residues. The V segment lost 6 bases and the J segment 1 base; nucleotides outside the gene matches: 3. Execution of the assay was at deep level. In the source study's methods: ImmunoSEQ junction-only sequences lacked quality scores, so their filtering differed. Only in-frame clones appear in the TCRdb table, and some are missing; sequencing was by immunoSEQ multiplex PCR. The DNA gave D and trimming, while V, J and clone size come from that table. The sample shows roughly 2.2 million clones, approximately 90% of them seen only once. The data derive from a study of shared clonotypes between healthy human individuals.

The sequence was collected from a man between 18 and 29 years old in good health. Some clones in this sample may be carry-over from other donors' samples. The chain joins TRBV10-3 to TRBJ1-1; TRBD1 matches 9 bases. Source material: naive CD4+ T cells from PBMCs. Subset noted: CD45RA+ positively selected. For the CDR3, the DNA is TGTGCCATCAGACGGGACAGGGAGAACACTGAAGCTTTCTTT. It codes for CAIRRDRENTEAFF.